A single sample is the source of the 17 T cell receptor beta chains below, sequenced in a study of T cell repertoires in cytomegalovirus infection. TCRdb reanalysed the reads using MiXCR and keeps one entry per CDR3 protein. This table has around 440,000 distinct CDR3 sequences, roughly 10% appearing once. Material: PBMCs. The receptors here all came from a human donor in good health (CMV status not recorded). Some clones in this sample may be carry-over from other donors' samples.

This chain uses TRBV6-1 with TRBJ1-5; D possibly corresponds to TRBD1 (6 bases). From germline, CDR1 is MNHNS and CDR2 SASEGT. With 6 bases removed from V and 0 bases from J, the gap between germline ends came to 15 bases. This CDR3 comprises 16 residues. The CDR3 nucleotides are TGTGCCAGCAGAAGACAGGAATTAAATAGCAATCAGCCCCAGCATTTT. Translated: CASRRQELNSNQPQHF.

This clonotype was counted only a few times. V is TRBV29-1 and J is TRBJ2-3; D may be TRBD2 (5 bases). Looked up from germline, CDR1 is SQVTM and CDR2 is ANQGSEA. The CDR3 has 13 residues. V lost 3 bases and J lost 2, with 9 bases in between. CDR3 nucleotides: TGCAGCGTTGATAGGGAGCTCACAGATACGCAGTATTTT. Encoded protein: CSVDRELTDTQYF.

This clonotype was detected only a few times. The V gene is TRBV19, the J gene TRBJ1-1; the D is unclear. The CDR3 loop spans 14 amino acids. The ends were cut back, 3 bases at V and 2 bases at J, with 10 bases in the middle. Germline V gene data show CDR1 as LNHDA and CDR2 as SQIVND (reference sequence). CDR3 DNA sequence: TGTGCCAGTAGTATGGCAGTCGTCAACACTGAAGCTTTCTTT. The encoded protein is CASSMAVVNTEAFF.

The chain is built from TRBV19 and TRBJ2-1, with 8 bases lining up with TRBD2. The CDR3 consists of 16 residues. The V gene's germline CDR1 is LNHDA and CDR2 SQIVND (reference sequence). V gave up 3 bases and J gave up 2 bases; unmatched junction bases: 6. DNA for the CDR3: TGTGCCAGTAGTATGGGCGGGACTAGTCCCTACAATGAGCAGTTCTTC. Protein product: CASSMGGTSPYNEQFF.

This clonotype was detected a few times. V and J are TRBV11-3 and TRBJ2-5; 9 bases line up with TRBD1. The CDR3 has 15 amino acids. The J segment lost 6 bases and the V segment lost 1 base, leaving 6 bases of the junction unmatched. The germline V gene has CDR1 SGHNT and CDR2 YENEEA. The CDR3 DNA is TGTGCCAGCAGCTTAGGAGGGACAGGGTTAAAGACCCAGTACTTC. It specifies CASSLGGTGLKTQYF.

This clonotype appeared a few times. This chain connects TRBV19 to TRBJ1-5; 7 nucleotides align to TRBD1. This CDR3 comprises 16 residues. Germline CDR1 and CDR2: LNHDA and SQIVND (reference sequence). Trimming took 4 bases from V and 7 from J; bases not matched to a gene: 13. This chain's CDR3 is CASSTRRGLPEQPQHF. The CDR3 region has the DNA TGTGCCAGTAGTACCAGAAGGGGGCTTCCCGAGCAGCCCCAGCATTTT.

Only a few counts were recorded for this clonotype. This chain joins TRBV2 and TRBJ2-2, with 8 bases lining up with TRBD2. Germline V CDR1 and CDR2: SNHLY, FYNNEI. This CDR3 spans 17 amino acids. V shed 3 bases, J shed 1 base, and the junction held 7 bases outside the gene matches. CDR3 DNA: TGTGCCAGCAGTGACGGACTAGCCATTGGGAACACCGGGGAGCTGTTTTTT. Amino acid sequence: CASSDGLAIGNTGELFF.

The chain is built from TRBV6-1 and TRBJ1-5; 11 bases match TRBD1. V shed 5 bases and J 5 bases; nucleotides not matched to a gene: 5. Germline V gene sequence: CDR1 MNHNS, CDR2 SASEGT. The length of the CDR3 is 15 residues. The CDR3 DNA follows: TGTGCCAGCAGTCCGGGACAGGGGGGGTATCAGCCCCAGCATTTT. This translates into CASSPGQGGYQPQHF.

This clonotype was detected ten times or more. This chain connects TRBV7-3 to TRBJ2-2; D gene unclear. Deletions cut 2 bases from V and 6 bases from J, with 7 bases between. Germline-derived CDR1 and CDR2 are SGHTA and FQGTGA. The CDR3 loop spans 13 amino acids. This chain's CDR3 is CASSLLGAGELFF. In DNA, the CDR3 is TGTGCCAGCAGCTTACTGGGTGCCGGGGAGCTGTTTTTT. The whole variable domain, filled in from reference TRBV7-3 and TRBJ2-2, reads GAGVSQTPSNKVTEKGKYVELRCDPISGHTALYWYRQSLGQGPEFLIYFQGTGAADDSGLPNDRFFAVRPEGSVSTLKIQRTERGDSAVYLCASSLLGAGELFFGEGSRLTVL.

This chain uses TRBV25-1 with TRBJ2-2; 8 bases agree with TRBD1. The CDR3 totals 15 residues. Germline-derived CDR1 and CDR2 are MGHDK and SYGVNS. V lost 6 bases to trimming and J lost 4 bases; unmatched junction nucleotides: 7. CDR3 residues: CASRQTGASTGELFF. CDR3 DNA sequence: TGTGCCAGCAGGCAGACAGGGGCCAGCACCGGGGAGCTGTTTTTT.

This clonotype has a count of ten or more. The rearrangement uses TRBV20-1 and TRBJ2-5; 10 bases align to TRBD2. This CDR3 comprises 17 residues. After removal of 0 bases from V and 6 bases from J, the junction contained 13 bases not matched to a gene. Germline V CDR1 and CDR2: DFQATT, SNEGSKA (reference sequence). The CDR3 reads CSARDLGSGGYRQTQYF. In DNA form, the CDR3 reads TGCAGTGCTAGAGATCTCGGTAGCGGGGGGTATCGACAGACCCAGTACTTC.

Concerning this clonotype: A much larger clone sits a single nucleotide away, making a read error possible. The V and J genes are TRBV20-1 and TRBJ2-7, with D possibly TRBD2 on 5 matching bases. This CDR3 region has 14 residues. Per germline, CDR1 DFQATT and CDR2 SNEGSKA (reference sequence). V shed 5 bases and J shed 2 bases, with 16 bases lying between them. CDR3 nucleotides: TGCAGTGCTTGCCCCTTTGGAGGACCCTACGAGCAGTACTTC. Protein: CSACPFGGPYEQYF.

This clonotype turned up a few times. The chain carries TRBV20-1 and TRBJ2-1; D is uncertain. Deletions cut 3 bases from V and 3 bases from J, with 12 bases between. This CDR3 has 14 amino acids. Germline lookup yields CDR1 DFQATT and CDR2 SNEGSKA (reference sequence). The CDR3 bases are TGCAGTGCTAGCAGGCCGTTCGTCTACAATGAGCAGTTCTTC. This codes for CSASRPFVYNEQFF.

CDR3 nucleotide sequence: TGTGCCATCAGTGAGGGGACTAGCGGGAGAGAGACCCAGTACTTC. Translation gives CAISEGTSGRETQYF. V gene TRBV10-3 combines with J gene TRBJ2-5, with 14 positions matching TRBD2. The CDR3 runs 15 residues. The germline V gene has CDR1 ENHRY and CDR2 SYGVKD. Trimming at V came to 2 bases and at J to 4 bases, leaving 0 bases not matched to a gene.

This clonotype was observed many times. The V and J genes are TRBV28 and TRBJ1-4; unclear D gene. Trimming pared 8 bases from V and 5 bases from J, leaving 15 bases between. The CDR3 loop spans 14 amino acids. Germline CDR1 is MDHEN and CDR2 is SYDVKM. CDR3 sequence reads: CASGIAVFNEKLFF. CDR3 DNA sequence: TGTGCCAGCGGTATAGCGGTGTTCAATGAAAAACTGTTTTTT.

This clonotype was observed at least ten times. This chain connects TRBV27 to TRBJ2-5; 7 nucleotides agree with TRBD1. J was trimmed by 5 bases and V by 4 bases; bases with no gene match: 7. CDR3 size: 14 residues. From germline, CDR1 is MNHEY and CDR2 SMNVEV (reference sequence). CDR3 region: CASSYSRQGETQYF. DNA for the CDR3: TGTGCCAGCAGTTACTCAAGACAGGGCGAGACCCAGTACTTC.

The genes are TRBV6-1 and TRBJ2-1, with 7 bases lining up with TRBD2. This CDR3 region has 15 residues. V was pared by 6 bases and J by 4 bases, with 9 bases of the junction left unmatched. The germline V gene has CDR1 MNHNS and CDR2 SASEGT. This CDR3 reads CASSSRSGGYNEQFF. CDR3 nucleotide sequence: TGTGCCAGCAGCTCCAGATCGGGGGGTTACAATGAGCAGTTCTTC.